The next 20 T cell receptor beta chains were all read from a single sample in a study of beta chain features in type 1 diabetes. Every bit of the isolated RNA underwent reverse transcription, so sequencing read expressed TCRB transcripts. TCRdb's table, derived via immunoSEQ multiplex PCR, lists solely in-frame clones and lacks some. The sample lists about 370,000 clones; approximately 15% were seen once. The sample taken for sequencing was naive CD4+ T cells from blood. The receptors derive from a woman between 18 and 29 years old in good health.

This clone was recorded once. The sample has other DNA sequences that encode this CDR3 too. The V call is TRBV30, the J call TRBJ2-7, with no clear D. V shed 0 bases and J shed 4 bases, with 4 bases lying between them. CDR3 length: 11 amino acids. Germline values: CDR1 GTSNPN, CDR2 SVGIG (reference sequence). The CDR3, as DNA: TGTGCCTGGAGTGTATCTTACGAGCAGTACTTC. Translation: CAWSVSYEQYF.

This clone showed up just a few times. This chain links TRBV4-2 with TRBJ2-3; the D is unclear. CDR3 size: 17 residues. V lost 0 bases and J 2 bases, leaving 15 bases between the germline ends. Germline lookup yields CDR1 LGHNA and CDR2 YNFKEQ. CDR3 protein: CASSQDRFGSFTDTQYF. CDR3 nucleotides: TGTGCCAGCAGCCAAGATAGGTTCGGGTCCTTCACAGATACGCAGTATTTT.

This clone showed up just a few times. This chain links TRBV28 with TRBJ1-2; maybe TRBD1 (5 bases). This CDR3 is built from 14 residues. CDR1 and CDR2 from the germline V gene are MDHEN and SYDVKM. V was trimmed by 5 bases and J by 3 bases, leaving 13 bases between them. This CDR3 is CASSTRRGDYGYTF. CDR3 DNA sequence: TGTGCCAGCAGTACCCGGAGGGGAGACTATGGCTACACCTTC.

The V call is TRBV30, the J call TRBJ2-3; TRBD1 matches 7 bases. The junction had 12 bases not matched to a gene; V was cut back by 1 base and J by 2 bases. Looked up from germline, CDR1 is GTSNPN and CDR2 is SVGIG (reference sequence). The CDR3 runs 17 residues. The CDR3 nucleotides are TGTGCCTGGAGTGGGCTACAGGGGTCGGGCCACACAGATACGCAGTATTTT. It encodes CAWSGLQGSGHTDTQYF.

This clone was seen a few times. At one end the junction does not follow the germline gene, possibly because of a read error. The CDR3 is CASSFGGSQETQYF. DNA of the CDR3: TGTGCTAGCAGCTTTGGGGGCAGCCAAGAGACCCAGTACTTC. The V and J genes are TRBV7-7 and TRBJ2-5; a weak D match, TRBD1 (6 bases). The CDR3 extends over 14 amino acids. CDR1 is SSHAT, CDR2 FNYEAQ, per germline (reference sequence).

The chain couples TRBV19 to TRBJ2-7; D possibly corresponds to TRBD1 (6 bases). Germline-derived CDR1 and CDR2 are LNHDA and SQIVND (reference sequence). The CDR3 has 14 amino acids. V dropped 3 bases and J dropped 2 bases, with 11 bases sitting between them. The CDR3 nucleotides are TGTGCCAGTAGTATCCAGACAGGACCCTACGAGCAGTACTTC. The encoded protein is CASSIQTGPYEQYF.

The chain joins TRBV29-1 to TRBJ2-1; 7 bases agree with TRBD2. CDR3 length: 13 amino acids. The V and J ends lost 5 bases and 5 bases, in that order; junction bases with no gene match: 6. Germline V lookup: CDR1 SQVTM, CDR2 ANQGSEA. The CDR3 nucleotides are TGCAGCGTTAAGGCTAGCGGACACAATGAGCAGTTCTTC. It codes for CSVKASGHNEQFF.

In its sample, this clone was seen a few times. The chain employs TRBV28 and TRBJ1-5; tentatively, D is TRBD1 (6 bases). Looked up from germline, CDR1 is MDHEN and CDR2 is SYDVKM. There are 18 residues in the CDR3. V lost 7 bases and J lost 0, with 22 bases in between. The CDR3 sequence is CASTETGPKGHSNQPQHF. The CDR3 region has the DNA TGTGCCAGCACCGAAACGGGGCCGAAGGGACATAGCAATCAGCCCCAGCATTTT.

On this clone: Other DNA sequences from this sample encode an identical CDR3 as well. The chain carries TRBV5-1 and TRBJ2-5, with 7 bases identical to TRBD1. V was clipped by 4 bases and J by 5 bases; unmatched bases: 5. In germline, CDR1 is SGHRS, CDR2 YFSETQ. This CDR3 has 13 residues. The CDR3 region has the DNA TGCGCCAGCAGCGTAGACAGGGCCGAGACCCAGTACTTC. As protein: CASSVDRAETQYF.

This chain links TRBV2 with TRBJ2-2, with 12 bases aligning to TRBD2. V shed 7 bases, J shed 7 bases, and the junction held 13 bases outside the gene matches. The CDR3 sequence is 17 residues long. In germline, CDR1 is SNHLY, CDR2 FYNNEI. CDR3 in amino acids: CASTLEASGRASGELFF. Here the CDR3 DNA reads TGTGCCAGCACCCTTGAGGCTAGCGGGAGGGCCAGCGGGGAGCTGTTTTTT. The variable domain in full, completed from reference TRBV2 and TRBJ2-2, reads EPEVTQTPSHQVTQMGQEVILRCVPISNHLYFYWYRQILGQKVEFLVSFYNNEISEKSEIFDDQFSVERPDGSNFTLKIRSTKLEDSAMYFCASTLEASGRASGELFFGEGSRLTVL.

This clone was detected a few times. For the CDR3, the DNA is TGCAGCCTGGTGAACAAGCGGGATTACAATGAGCAGTTCTTC. Translation gives CSLVNKRDYNEQFF. This chain connects TRBV29-1 to TRBJ2-1, with 7 nucleotides matching TRBD2. This CDR3 contains 14 residues. Germline V CDR1 and CDR2: SQVTM, ANQGSEA. Trimming removed 8 bases from V and 4 bases from J; junction bases left unmatched: 11.

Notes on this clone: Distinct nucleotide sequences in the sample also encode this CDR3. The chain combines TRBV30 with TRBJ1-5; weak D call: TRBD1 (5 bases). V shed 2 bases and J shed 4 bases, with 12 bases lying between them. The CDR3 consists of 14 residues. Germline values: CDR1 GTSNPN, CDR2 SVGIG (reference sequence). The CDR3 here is CAWSPRGGNQPQHF. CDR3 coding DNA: TGTGCCTGGAGTCCTCGGGGGGGAAATCAGCCCCAGCATTTT.

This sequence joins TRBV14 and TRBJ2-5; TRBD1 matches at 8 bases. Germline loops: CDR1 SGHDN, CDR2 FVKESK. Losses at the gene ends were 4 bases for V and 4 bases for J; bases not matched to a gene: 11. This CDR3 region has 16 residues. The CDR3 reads CASSPKTGVLRETQYF. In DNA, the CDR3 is TGTGCCAGCAGCCCAAAGACAGGGGTCCTCCGAGAGACCCAGTACTTC.

Here the CDR3 DNA reads TGTGCCTGGAACCCAGGACTAGCGGGATCCACAGATACGCAGTATTTT. Translating it yields CAWNPGLAGSTDTQYF. This chain connects TRBV30 to TRBJ2-3; TRBD2 matches at 12 bases. The CDR3 length is 16 residues. The V segment lost 4 bases and the J segment 2 bases; nucleotides outside the gene matches: 7. The germline gives CDR1 GTSNPN, CDR2 SVGIG (reference sequence).

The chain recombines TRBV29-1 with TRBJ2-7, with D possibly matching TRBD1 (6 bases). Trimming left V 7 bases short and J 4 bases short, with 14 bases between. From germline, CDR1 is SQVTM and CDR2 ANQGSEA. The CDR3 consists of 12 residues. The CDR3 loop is CSAYRVEYEQYF. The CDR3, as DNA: TGCAGCGCCTACAGGGTTGAGTACGAGCAGTACTTC.

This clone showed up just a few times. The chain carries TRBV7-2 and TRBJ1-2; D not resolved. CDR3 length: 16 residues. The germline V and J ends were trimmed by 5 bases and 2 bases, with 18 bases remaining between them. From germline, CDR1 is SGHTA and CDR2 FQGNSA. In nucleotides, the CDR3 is TGTGCCAGCAGCAGCAGGACTACCGCTCAGAACTATGGCTACACCTTC. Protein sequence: CASSSRTTAQNYGYTF.

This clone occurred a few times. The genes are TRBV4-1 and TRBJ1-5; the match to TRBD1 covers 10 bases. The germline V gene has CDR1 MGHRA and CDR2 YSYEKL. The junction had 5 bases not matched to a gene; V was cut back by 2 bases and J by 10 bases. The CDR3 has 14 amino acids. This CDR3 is CASSQLGTGVPQHF. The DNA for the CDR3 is TGCGCCAGCAGCCAACTCGGGACAGGGGTTCCCCAGCATTTT.

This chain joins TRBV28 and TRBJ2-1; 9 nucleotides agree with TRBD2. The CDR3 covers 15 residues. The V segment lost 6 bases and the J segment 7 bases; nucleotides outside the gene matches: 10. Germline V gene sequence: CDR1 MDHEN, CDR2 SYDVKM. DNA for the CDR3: TGTGCCAGCAGACCAAGACTAGCGGAGAGGAATGAGCAGTTCTTC. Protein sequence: CASRPRLAERNEQFF. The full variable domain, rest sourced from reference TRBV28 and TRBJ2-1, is DVKVTQSSRYLVKRTGEKVFLECVQDMDHENMFWYRQDPGLGLRLIYFSYDVKMKEKGDIPEGYSVSREKKERFSLILESASTNQTSMYLCASRPRLAERNEQFFGPGTRLTVL.

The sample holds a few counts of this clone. CDR3 sequence: CASSRVRETDEQYF. The CDR3 bases are TGTGCCAGCAGCCGGGTCCGGGAGACGGACGAGCAGTACTTC. The chain uses TRBV5-4 and TRBJ2-7, with D maybe TRBD2 (6 bases). CDR3 size: 14 residues. V was shortened by 4 bases and J by 5 bases, with 16 bases between the two germline ends. The V gene's germline CDR1 is SGHNT and CDR2 YYREEE (reference sequence). Filled out from reference TRBV5-4 and TRBJ2-7, the complete variable domain reads ETGVTQSPTHLIKTRGQQVTLRCSSQSGHNTVSWYQQALGQGPQFIFQYYREEENGRGNFPPRFSGLQFPNYSSELNVNALELDDSALYLCASSRVRETDEQYFGPGTRLTVT.

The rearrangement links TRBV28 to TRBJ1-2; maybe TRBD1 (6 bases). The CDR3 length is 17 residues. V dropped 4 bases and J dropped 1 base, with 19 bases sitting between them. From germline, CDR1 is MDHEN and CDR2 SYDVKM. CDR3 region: CASSSPDSLKYNYGYTF. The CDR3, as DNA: TGTGCCAGCAGTTCCCCGGACAGTTTGAAGTATAACTATGGCTACACCTTC.